The present entry profiles one T cell receptor beta chain with its context. Its specificity is unknown. Germline assignment: CDR1 SGHDT and CDR2 YYEEEE. The CDR3 is 16 residues long. Trimming pared 0 bases from V and 7 bases from J, leaving 19 bases between. The PCR was carried out with 60 Vbeta primers and 13 Jbeta primers. Generated by immunoSEQ multiplex PCR, the TCRdb table keeps only in-frame clones and is missing some. The top ten clones hold 4.2% of a sample with around 150,000 clones, about two thirds of them seen once. The data were taken from a study of cytomegalovirus exposure and HLA in healthy donors. Study overall: Samples from HLA-typed donors yielded 65 million to 85 million unique TCRs in an early data release. Study outcomes and limitations: There were around 160 TCR beta chains listed as cytomegalovirus-associated. Researchers reported from a later analysis that most CMV-associated TCR beta chains appeared HLA-restricted.

The source of this sequence is a man aged 50 to 59 in good health and CMV-seropositive. The specimen sequenced was PBMCs. This rearrangement joins TRBV5-6 to TRBJ1-2, with D perhaps matching TRBD1 (6 bases). CDR3 sequence (DNA): TGTGCCAGCAGCTTGGGGGGGCTCCTGAGCTCCGGTGGCTACACCTTC. Translated: CASSLGGLLSSGGYTF. Complete variable domain (other parts from reference TRBV5-6 and TRBJ1-2): DAGVTQSPTHLIKTRGQQVTLRCSPKSGHDTVSWYQQALGQGPQFIFQYYEEEERQRGNFPDRFSGHQFPNYSSELNVNALLLGDSALYLCASSLGGLLSSGGYTFGSGTRLTVV.